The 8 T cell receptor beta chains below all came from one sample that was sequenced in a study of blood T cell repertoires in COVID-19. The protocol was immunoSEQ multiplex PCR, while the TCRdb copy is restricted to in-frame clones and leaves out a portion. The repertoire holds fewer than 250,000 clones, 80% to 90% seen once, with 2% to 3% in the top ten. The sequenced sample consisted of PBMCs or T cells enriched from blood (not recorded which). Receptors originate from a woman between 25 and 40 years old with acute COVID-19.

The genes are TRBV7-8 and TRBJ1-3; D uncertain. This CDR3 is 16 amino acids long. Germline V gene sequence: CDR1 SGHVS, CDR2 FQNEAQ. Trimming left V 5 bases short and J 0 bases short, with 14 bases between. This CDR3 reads CASSPGGGSSGNTIYF. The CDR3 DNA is TGTGCCAGCAGCCCGGGCGGAGGTAGCTCTGGAAACACCATATATTTT.

In nucleotides, the CDR3 is TGTGCCAGCAGTGGCGGCAGGGTTTGGACCGGGGAGCTGTTTTTT. Translated, it gives CASSGGRVWTGELFF. J is TRBJ2-2 and V is TRBV2; D may be TRBD1 (5 bases). There are 15 residues in the CDR3. Germline CDR1 and CDR2: SNHLY and FYNNEI. The germline V and J ends were trimmed by 4 bases and 5 bases, with 14 bases remaining between them.

The CDR3 protein is CASSLTAGRANTEAFF. CDR3 sequence (DNA): TGTGCCAGCAGCTTAACCGCAGGGCGAGCGAACACTGAAGCTTTCTTT. V is TRBV11-2 and J is TRBJ1-1; weak D call: TRBD1 (5 bases). CDR1 and CDR2 (germline): SGHAT, FQNNGV. This CDR3 has 16 amino acids. With 2 bases removed from V and 1 base from J, the gap between germline ends came to 14 bases.

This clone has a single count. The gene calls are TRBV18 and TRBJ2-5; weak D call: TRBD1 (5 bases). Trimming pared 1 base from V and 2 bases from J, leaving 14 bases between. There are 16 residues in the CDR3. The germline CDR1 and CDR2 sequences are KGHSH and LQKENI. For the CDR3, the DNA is TGTGCCAGCTCACCACTATGGACATCTGTACAAGAGACCCAGTACTTC. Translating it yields CASSPLWTSVQETQYF.

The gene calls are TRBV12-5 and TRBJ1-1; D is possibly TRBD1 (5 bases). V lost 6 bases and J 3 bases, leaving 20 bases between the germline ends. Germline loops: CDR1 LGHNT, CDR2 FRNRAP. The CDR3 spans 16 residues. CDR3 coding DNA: TGTGCTAGTGGCCCAAGAGGGAGGGGAACGGACACTGAAGCTTTCTTT. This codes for CASGPRGRGTDTEAFF.

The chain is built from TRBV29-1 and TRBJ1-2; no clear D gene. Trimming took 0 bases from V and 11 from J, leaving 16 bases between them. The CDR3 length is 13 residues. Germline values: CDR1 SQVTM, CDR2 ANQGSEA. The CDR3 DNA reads TGCAGCGTTGAAGAGGTAGGAGACGGAAGATACACCTTC. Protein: CSVEEVGDGRYTF.

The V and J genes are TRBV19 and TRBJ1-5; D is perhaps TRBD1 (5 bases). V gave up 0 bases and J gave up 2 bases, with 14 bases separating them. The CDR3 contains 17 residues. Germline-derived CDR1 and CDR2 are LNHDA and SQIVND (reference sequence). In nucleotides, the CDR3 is TGTGCCAGTAGTATAGAGGGGGGACCCTGGGGCAATCAGCCCCAGCATTTT. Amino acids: CASSIEGGPWGNQPQHF.

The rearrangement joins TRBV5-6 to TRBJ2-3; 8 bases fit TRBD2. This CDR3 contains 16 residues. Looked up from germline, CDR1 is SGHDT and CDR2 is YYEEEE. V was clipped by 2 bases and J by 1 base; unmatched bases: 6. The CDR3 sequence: CASSFFPTSGTDTQYF. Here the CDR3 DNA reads TGTGCCAGCAGCTTCTTCCCGACTAGCGGCACAGATACGCAGTATTTT.